This TCR beta chain was recorded in a study of blood T cell repertoires in COVID-19. For the study at large: Acute and convalescent COVID-19 specimens originated in the United States, Italy and Spain. In each case, the material was cDNA or gDNA derived from T cells, B-cell-depleted T cells, or PBMCs.

Germline-derived CDR1 and CDR2 are SQVTM and ANQGSEA. Trimming removed 7 bases from V and 2 bases from J, with 15 bases in between. This CDR3 spans 13 amino acids. Data came from immunoSEQ multiplex PCR; TCRdb stores just in-frame clones and leaves some out. The data contain about 310,000 clones, over 75% of them seen just once; the ten biggest clones take up 1%. This chain joins TRBV29-1 and TRBJ2-7, with D perhaps TRBD1 (6 bases). The origin of this receptor is a man aged 50 to 59 with active or convalescent COVID-19. The sequenced sample consisted of peripheral blood. The CDR3 protein is CSATGSGTYEQYF. In nucleotides, the CDR3 is TGCAGCGCTACAGGGTCAGGGACCTACGAGCAGTACTTC.